Listed below are T cell receptor beta chains from one sample, sequenced in a study of blood T cell repertoires in COVID-19. The data were produced by immunoSEQ multiplex PCR, yet TCRdb's version contains in-frame clones alone and is incomplete. The profile covers some 200,000 clones, with less than 90% appearing a single time and about 6% taken by the ten largest. Sequencing used peripheral blood. Receptor source: a woman aged 40 to 55 with acute or convalescent COVID-19. Both conserved end residues are part of each CDR3. D genes are given only for firm matches. Size is stated for part of the rows, as once, few or many counts, or as a class when the clone is expanded.

clone_size	j_call	d_call	v_call	cdr3_aa	cdr3_nt
.	TRBJ1-1	.	TRBV2	CASSPGQSSLNTEAFF	TGTGCCAGCAGCCCTGGACAGAGCTCCCTTAACACTGAAGCTTTCTTT
.	TRBJ1-6	TRBD1	TRBV5-4	CASSSQQGQGVHF	TGTGCCAGCAGCTCCCAACAGGGACAGGGAGTCCACTTT
.	TRBJ2-1	TRBD2	TRBV28	CASSPPRGVLAGNEQFF	TGTGCCAGCAGTCCCCCCCGGGGGGTACTAGCGGGGAATGAGCAGTTCTTC
once	TRBJ1-6	.	TRBV11-2	CASSLEDSPGSPLHF	TGTGCCAGCAGCTTAGAGGACTCCCCGGGTTCACCCCTCCACTTT
.	TRBJ1-1	.	TRBV28	CASSPPGGSTEAFF	TGTGCCAGCAGTCCCCCCGGGGGGAGCACTGAAGCTTTCTTT
medium-sized	TRBJ2-7	.	TRBV6-5	CASSYVSEQYF	TGTGCCAGCAGTTACGTATCCGAGCAGTACTTC
.	TRBJ1-1	.	TRBV12-3/TRBV12-4	CASVFRTEAFF	TGTGCCAGCGTGTTCAGGACTGAAGCTTTCTTT
.	TRBJ2-1	TRBD1	TRBV16	CASSHPGTGYNEQFF	TGTGCCAGCAGCCATCCCGGGACAGGCTACAATGAGCAGTTCTTC
.	TRBJ2-2	TRBD2	TRBV27	CAAKPGGGNTGELFF	TGTGCCGCGAAGCCTGGGGGGGGGAACACCGGGGAGCTGTTTTTT
.	TRBJ1-4	TRBD1	TRBV4-1	CASSQTNYRGNNEKLFF	TGCGCCAGCAGCCAGACCAATTACAGGGGGAATAATGAAAAACTGTTTTTT
few	TRBJ1-4	TRBD1	TRBV6-6	CASSYTGQVEGKLFF	TGTGCCAGCAGTTACACCGGACAGGTGGAGGGAAAACTGTTTTTT
.	TRBJ1-1	TRBD1	TRBV27	CASSPDRGYENTEAFF	TGTGCCAGCAGCCCTGACAGGGGGTATGAGAACACTGAAGCTTTCTTT
few	TRBJ1-4	.	TRBV28	CASSQNAFNEKLFF	TGTGCCAGCAGTCAGAACGCCTTTAATGAAAAACTGTTTTTT
.	TRBJ2-1	.	TRBV18	CASSPPGSRYNEQFF	TGTGCCAGCTCACCGCCCGGGAGTAGGTACAATGAGCAGTTCTTC
.	TRBJ1-1	.	TRBV12-3/TRBV12-4	CASSLGRREAFF	TGTGCCAGCAGTTTAGGTCGGAGGGAGGCTTTCTTT
.	TRBJ1-5	TRBD1	TRBV28	CASSLGDRGFQPQHF	TGTGCCAGCAGTTTAGGGGACAGGGGGTTCCAGCCCCAGCATTTT
.	TRBJ1-5	TRBD1	TRBV2	CASTAGTGAYQPQHF	TGTGCCAGCACCGCCGGGACAGGGGCTTATCAGCCCCAGCATTTT
.	TRBJ1-3	.	TRBV27	CASRVAGGSGNTIYF	TGTGCCAGCAGAGTCGCGGGGGGCTCTGGAAACACCATATATTTT
.	TRBJ1-5	TRBD1	TRBV18	CASSPNRGVPQHF	TGTGCCAGCTCACCTAACAGGGGGGTGCCCCAGCATTTT
.	TRBJ2-1	.	TRBV7-7	CASSLGIGGSYNEQFF	TGTGCTAGCAGCTTAGGTATCGGGGGCTCCTACAATGAGCAGTTCTTC
few	TRBJ2-6	.	TRBV28	CASSLRAGIGSGANVLTF	TGTGCCAGCAGTTTACGGGCAGGGATAGGATCCGGGGCCAACGTCCTGACTTTC
.	TRBJ1-5	TRBD1	TRBV10-3	CAISDFRGRGQPQHF	TGTGCCATCAGTGATTTTAGGGGGCGAGGTCAGCCCCAGCATTTT
.	TRBJ1-1	TRBD1	TRBV2	CASSGQGLPEAFF	TGTGCCAGCAGTGGACAGGGACTGCCTGAAGCTTTCTTT
once	TRBJ2-7	TRBD2	TRBV28	CASSFPRGLAGSEQYF	TGTGCCAGCAGTTTTCCGAGGGGACTAGCGGGAAGCGAGCAGTACTTC
.	TRBJ1-5	TRBD1	TRBV2	CASSEAGQGGNQPQHF	TGTGCCAGCAGTGAAGCGGGGCAGGGGGGCAATCAGCCCCAGCATTTT
.	TRBJ2-7	TRBD1	TRBV27	CASTGLGQGDYEQYF	TGTGCCAGCACGGGTCTAGGACAGGGCGACTACGAGCAGTACTTC
.	TRBJ2-7	.	TRBV11-2	CASSSLGSSYEQYF	TGTGCCAGCAGCTCACTAGGGAGCTCCTACGAGCAGTACTTC
.	TRBJ2-3	.	TRBV18	CASSLLAPGETDTQYF	TGTGCCAGCTCACTCCTAGCCCCGGGAGAGACGGATACGCAGTATTTT
.	TRBJ2-5	.	TRBV7-9	CASSLGQQETQYF	TGTGCCAGCAGCTTAGGGCAGCAAGAGACCCAGTACTTC
.	TRBJ2-3	.	TRBV20-1	CSALLTDTQYF	TGCAGTGCCCTCCTCACAGATACGCAGTATTTT
.	TRBJ2-2	.	TRBV5-1	CASSLARGDTGELFF	TGCGCCAGCAGCTTGGCCAGGGGTGACACCGGGGAGCTGTTTTTT
.	TRBJ1-2	TRBD1	TRBV7-9	CASSLYDRVTGYTF	TGTGCCAGCAGCTTATACGACAGGGTCACTGGCTACACCTTC
.	TRBJ1-1	.	TRBV20-1	CSANVEAFF	TGCAGTGCCAATGTTGAAGCTTTCTTT
.	TRBJ2-7	TRBD1	TRBV18	CASSPWGTVSSYEQYF	TGTGCCAGCTCACCCTGGGGGACAGTAAGCTCCTACGAGCAGTACTTC
.	TRBJ2-3	.	TRBV5-1	CASSTLTGGSTDTQYF	TGCGCCAGCAGCACCTTGACAGGAGGAAGCACAGATACGCAGTATTTT
.	TRBJ2-1	TRBD2	TRBV3-1/TRBV3-2	CASSQLRLAPYNEQFF	TGTGCCAGCAGCCAATTGCGACTAGCGCCATACAATGAGCAGTTCTTC
.	TRBJ1-2	.	TRBV4-1	CASSQGGTYGYTF	TGCGCCAGCAGCCAAGGAGGCACCTATGGCTACACCTTC
.	TRBJ2-7	.	TRBV14	CASSSILAAYEQYF	TGTGCCAGCAGCAGCATTTTGGCGGCCTACGAGCAGTACTTC
few	TRBJ1-6	.	TRBV5-1	CASRFDNSPLHF	TGCGCCAGCAGGTTCGATAATTCACCCCTCCACTTT
once	TRBJ2-4	TRBD2	TRBV5-6	CASSLGVAGGGIQYF	TGTGCCAGCAGCTTGGGAGTAGCGGGGGGAGGCATTCAGTACTTC
.	TRBJ2-3	.	TRBV28	CASSSGYGTDTQYF	TGTGCCAGCAGTTCAGGGTACGGCACAGATACGCAGTATTTT
medium-sized	TRBJ1-3	.	TRBV29-1	CSVVSQGDGNTIYF	TGCAGCGTCGTATCGCAGGGTGACGGAAACACCATATATTTT
.	TRBJ1-4	.	TRBV4-1	CASSQEWYRVATNEKLFF	TGCGCCAGCAGCCAAGAATGGTACCGGGTTGCAACTAATGAAAAACTGTTTTTT
once	TRBJ1-1	TRBD1	TRBV11-2	CASSSQGARATEAFF	TGTGCCAGCAGCTCACAGGGGGCCCGCGCCACTGAAGCTTTCTTT
.	TRBJ2-7	TRBD1	TRBV27	CASSWGQYYEQYF	TGTGCCAGCAGTTGGGGACAGTACTACGAGCAGTACTTC
few	TRBJ1-6	TRBD1	TRBV5-1	CASSKGQDNSPLHF	TGCGCCAGCAGCAAGGGACAGGACAATTCACCCCTCCACTTT
.	TRBJ1-2	.	TRBV6-5	CASSPRQADGYTF	TGTGCCAGCAGTCCCCGACAGGCGGATGGCTACACCTTC
.	TRBJ2-1	.	TRBV11-2	CASSLGSLLNEQFF	TGTGCCAGCAGCTTAGGAAGCTTACTCAATGAGCAGTTCTTC
few	TRBJ2-1	TRBD2	TRBV18	CASSPPSWSGGYNEQFF	TGTGCCAGCTCACCACCATCCTGGAGCGGGGGGTACAATGAGCAGTTCTTC
.	TRBJ1-4	.	TRBV7-9	CASSSGMGNEKLFF	TGTGCCAGCAGCTCCGGGATGGGGAATGAAAAACTGTTTTTT
.	TRBJ1-2	.	TRBV28	CASSGAGDANYGYTF	TGTGCCAGCAGCGGGGCAGGGGATGCTAACTATGGCTACACCTTC